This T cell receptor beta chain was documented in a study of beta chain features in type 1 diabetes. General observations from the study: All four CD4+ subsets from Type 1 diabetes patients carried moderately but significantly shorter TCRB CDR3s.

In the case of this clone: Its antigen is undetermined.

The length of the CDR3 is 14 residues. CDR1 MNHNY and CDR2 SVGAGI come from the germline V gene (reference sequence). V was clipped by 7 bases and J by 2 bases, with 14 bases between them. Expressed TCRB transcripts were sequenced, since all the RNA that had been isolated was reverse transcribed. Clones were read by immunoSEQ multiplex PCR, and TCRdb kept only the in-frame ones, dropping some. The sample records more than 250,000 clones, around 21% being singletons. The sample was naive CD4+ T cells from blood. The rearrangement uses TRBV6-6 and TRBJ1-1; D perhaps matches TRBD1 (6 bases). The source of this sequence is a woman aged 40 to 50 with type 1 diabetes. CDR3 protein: CASIPTGLNTEAFF. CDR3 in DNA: TGTGCCAGCATTCCGACAGGCTTAAACACTGAAGCTTTCTTT.